This paragraph reports one T cell receptor (beta chain). The data were obtained in a study of patients and donors after allogeneic stem cell transplantation. J was trimmed by 2 bases and V by 5 bases; bases with no gene match: 12. The CDR3 contains 16 residues. Per the germline V gene, CDR1 is DFQATT and CDR2 is SNEGSKA (reference sequence). Each CDR3 protein is one row after TCRdb ran MiXCR on the RT-PCR reads. The sample contains about 410,000 distinct CDR3 sequences, around 16% of which appear only once. Input material: blood, either unsorted or a sorted T cell fraction (not recorded which). J is TRBJ2-7 and V is TRBV20-1, with TRBD2 matching 10 bases. This sequence was found in a human donor who was either an allogeneic HSCT recipient or a stem cell or donor lymphocyte infusion donor (not recorded which). It is not recorded whose cells these are; they may come from a transplant donor. CDR3 residues: CSAGIPGLAKTYEQYF. The CDR3 DNA sequence: TGCAGTGCTGGAATCCCGGGACTAGCGAAAACCTACGAGCAGTACTTC.